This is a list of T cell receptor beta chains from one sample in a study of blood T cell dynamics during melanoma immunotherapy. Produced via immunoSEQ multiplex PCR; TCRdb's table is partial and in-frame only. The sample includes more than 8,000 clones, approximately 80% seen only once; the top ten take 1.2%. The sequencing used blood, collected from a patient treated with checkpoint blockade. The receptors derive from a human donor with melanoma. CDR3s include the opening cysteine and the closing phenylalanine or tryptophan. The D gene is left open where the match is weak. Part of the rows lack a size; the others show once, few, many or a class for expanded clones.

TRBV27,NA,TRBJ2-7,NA,TGTGCCAGCAGTTTACTACAGGGCTACGAGCAGTACTTC,CASSLLQGYEQYF
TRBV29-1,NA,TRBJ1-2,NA,TGCAGCATTGGACGGCTGGGGGGCTACACCTTC,CSIGRLGGYTF
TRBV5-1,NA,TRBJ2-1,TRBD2,TGCGCCAGCAGCTCGTCCGGTAGCGGGGGCCGGGAGCAGTTCTTC,CASSSSGSGGREQFF
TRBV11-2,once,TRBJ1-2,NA,TGTGCCAGCAGCTCACAGTTTGGGGGTGGCTACACCTTC,CASSSQFGGGYTF
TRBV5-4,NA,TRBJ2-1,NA,TGTGCCAGCAGCTCAACCTTGAGCGGTAACAATGAGCAGTTCTTC,CASSSTLSGNNEQFF
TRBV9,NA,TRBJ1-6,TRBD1,TGTGCCAGCAGCCCAGGGGGACGGATTAATTCACCCCTCCACTTT,CASSPGGRINSPLHF
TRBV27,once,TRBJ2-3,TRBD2,TGTGCCAGCAGTTTACTGGGTAGCGGGGGGGCGAGTGGAGATACGCAGTATTTT,CASSLLGSGGASGDTQYF
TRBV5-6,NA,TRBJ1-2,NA,TGTGCCAGCACCCAGGACACCAGGGGCGGCTACACCTTC,CASTQDTRGGYTF
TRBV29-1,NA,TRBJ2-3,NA,TGCAGCGTTGTCAGGTCTCCCACAGATACGCAGTATTTT,CSVVRSPTDTQYF
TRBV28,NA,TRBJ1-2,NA,TGTGCCAGCAGTCCGCTGACAGTCCATGGCTACACCTTC,CASSPLTVHGYTF
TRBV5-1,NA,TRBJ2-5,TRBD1,TGCGCCAGCAGCGCGACAGGGCAAGAGACCCAGTACTTC,CASSATGQETQYF
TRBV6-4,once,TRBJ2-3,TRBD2,TGTGCCAGCAGTGACGGTCGGGAGGACACAGATACGCAGTATTTT,CASSDGREDTDTQYF
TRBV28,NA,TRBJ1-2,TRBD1,TGTGCCACCCCCGATTCGGGAAGGGGGCTCGGCTACACCTTC,CATPDSGRGLGYTF
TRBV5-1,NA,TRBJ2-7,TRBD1,TGCGCCAGCAGCCCGGGGGGACAGGGGCTCGAGCAGTACTTC,CASSPGGQGLEQYF
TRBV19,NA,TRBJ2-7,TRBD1,TGTGCCAGTAGTCCCGGGACAGGGGTTTCCTACGAGCAGTACTTC,CASSPGTGVSYEQYF
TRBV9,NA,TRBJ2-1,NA,TGTGCCAGCAGCGCCTCCTACAATGAGCAGTTCTTC,CASSASYNEQFF
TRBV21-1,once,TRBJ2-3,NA,TGTGCCAGCAGCAAAGTTCCAGATACGCAGTATTTT,CASSKVPDTQYF
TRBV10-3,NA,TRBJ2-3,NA,TGTGCCATCAGTGAGGTCGGGGTTCCCACAGATACGCAGTATTTT,CAISEVGVPTDTQYF
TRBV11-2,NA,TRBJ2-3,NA,TGTGCCAGCAGCTTAGATTTTGGGGATACGCAGTATTTT,CASSLDFGDTQYF
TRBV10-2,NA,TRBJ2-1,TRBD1,TGCGCCAGCAGTGACCAAACAGGGGGTCCTAACAATGAGCAGTTCTTC,CASSDQTGGPNNEQFF
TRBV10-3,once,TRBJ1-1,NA,TGTGCCATCAGTGAGAGGGGAGGGCCGAACACTGAAGCTTTCTTT,CAISERGGPNTEAFF
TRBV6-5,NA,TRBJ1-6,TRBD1,TGTGCCAGCAGTTCCCATTGGACAGGGGATTCACCCCTCCACTTT,CASSSHWTGDSPLHF
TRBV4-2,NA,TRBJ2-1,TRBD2,TGTGCCAGCAGCCAAGGGGGACTAGCGGACAATGAGCAGTTCTTC,CASSQGGLADNEQFF
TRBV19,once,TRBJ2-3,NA,TGTGCCAGTAGTATTTTTGGGGGCTCAGATACGCAGTATTTT,CASSIFGGSDTQYF
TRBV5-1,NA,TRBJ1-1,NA,TGCGCCAGCAGCTTGGGACAGTGGGGAGGAGGTGAAGCTTTCTTT,CASSLGQWGGGEAFF
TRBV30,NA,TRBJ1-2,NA,TGTGCCTGGGGGGAAACAAGGGCTCGGGGCTACACCTTC,CAWGETRARGYTF
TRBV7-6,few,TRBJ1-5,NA,TGTGCCAGCACCGATACCCAGGGAGAGGGCAATCAGCCCCAGCATTTT,CASTDTQGEGNQPQHF
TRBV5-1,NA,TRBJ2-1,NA,TGCGCCAGCAGCTTAACGCCCCAGACCTACAATGAGCAGTTCTTC,CASSLTPQTYNEQFF
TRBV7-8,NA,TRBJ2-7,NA,TGTGCCAGCAGCTTGGGCCAGCCTTCCTACGAGCAGTACTTC,CASSLGQPSYEQYF
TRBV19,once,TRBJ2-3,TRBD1,TGTGCCAGTAGTAAACAGGGGGCAGGGGATACGCAGTATTTT,CASSKQGAGDTQYF
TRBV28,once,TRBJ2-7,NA,TGTGCCAGCAGCAGGAAATACGAGCAGTACTTC,CASSRKYEQYF
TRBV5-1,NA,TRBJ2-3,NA,TGCGCCAGCAGCTTCGACGGGGCTAGCACAGATACGCAGTATTTT,CASSFDGASTDTQYF
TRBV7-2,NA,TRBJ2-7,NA,TGTGCCAGCAGCTTAAGGCAGGGGTCCTACGAGCAGTACTTC,CASSLRQGSYEQYF
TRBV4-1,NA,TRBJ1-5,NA,TGCGCCAGCAGCGCAGGGGTTTTTCAGCCCCAGCATTTT,CASSAGVFQPQHF
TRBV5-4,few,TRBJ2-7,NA,TGTGCCAGCAGCTTGGGGGCGGGGCGGTCCTACGAGCAGTACTTC,CASSLGAGRSYEQYF
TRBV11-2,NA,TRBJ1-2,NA,TGTGCCAGCAGCGGATCAGATGGTTATGGCTACACCTTC,CASSGSDGYGYTF
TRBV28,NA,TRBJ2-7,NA,TGTGCCAGCAGCCTGGGGGCCTACGAGCAGTACTTC,CASSLGAYEQYF
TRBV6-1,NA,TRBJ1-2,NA,TGTGCCAGCAGTGTCCGGGGGGTGGGGAACTATGGCTACACCTTC,CASSVRGVGNYGYTF
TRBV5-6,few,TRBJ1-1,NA,TGTGCCAGCAGCTTGGGTAGGGGGAACACTGAAGCTTTCTTT,CASSLGRGNTEAFF
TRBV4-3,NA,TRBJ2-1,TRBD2,TGCGCCAGCAGCCAGGGGACTAGCGGAGTTGCCAATGAGCAGTTCTTC,CASSQGTSGVANEQFF
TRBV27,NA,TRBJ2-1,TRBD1,TGTGCCAGCAGGGCCTATGGGACAGTGAACGACGGTGAGCAGTTCTTC,CASRAYGTVNDGEQFF
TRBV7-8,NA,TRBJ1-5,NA,TGTGCCAGCAGCCCAGACCTAAATCAGCCCCAGCATTTT,CASSPDLNQPQHF
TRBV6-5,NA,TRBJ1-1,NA,TGTGCCAGCAGTTACCAGGGCCGGAACACTGAAGCTTTCTTT,CASSYQGRNTEAFF